What follows is one TCR beta chain and its context. What it binds is not known. CDR1 and CDR2 (germline): LNHDA, SQIVND (reference sequence). The CDR3 totals 15 residues. Trimming cost V 5 bases and J 5 bases; bases outside gene matches: 9. The data were taken from a study of OX40 agonist ivuxolimab in advanced cancers. Background on the study: Participants, 75% to 85% male, averaged about 59 years of age, ranging from about 23 to 79.

Points from the study as a whole: Low normalized T-cell clonal expansion was additionally recorded for some nonresponders. Specificity for antigen went undetermined in the expanded peripheral T cells. On average, CD8+ T cells had more expanded clones than CD4+.

Data came from immunoSEQ multiplex PCR; TCRdb stores just in-frame clones and leaves some out. This table holds fewer than 60,000 clones, more than 85% found once. The sequence came from an adult with an advanced solid tumor such as melanoma, head and neck, liver or kidney cancer. This material consisted of CD4+ or CD8+ T cells sorted from blood, taken in a trial of the OX40 agonist ivuxolimab. The V call is TRBV19, the J call TRBJ1-2, with TRBD1 identical over 9 bases. The CDR3 loop reads CASSDIAGTGYGYTF. CDR3 coding DNA: TGTGCCAGTAGTGATATCGCCGGGACAGGGTATGGCTACACCTTC.